The T cell receptor (beta chain) described here comes from a study of T cell clonality in common variable immunodeficiency. Germline CDR1 and CDR2: LNHDA and SQIVND (reference sequence). V trimming: 7 bases; J trimming: 1 base; junction bases outside the gene matches: 9. The CDR3 sequence is 15 residues long. The sample holds many counts of this clone. The CDR3 end lies 3 residues beyond the end of the read and is filled in from the germline J gene. Repertoires were generated with immunoSEQ multiplex PCR, while TCRdb's copy carries only in-frame clones and drops some. Listed here are tens of thousands of clones without any singletons, the top ten holding around 1.7%.

V and J are TRBV19 and TRBJ2-7; 8 bases map to TRBD2. Material: peripheral blood mononuclear cells. This TCR was sampled from a person aged 18 to 75 in good health. The CDR3 reads CASTFGSGGSYEQYF. The part of the CDR3 DNA that was read is TGTGCCAGTACCTTCGGAAGCGGGGGTTCCTACGAG.